This paragraph reports one T cell receptor (beta chain). This CDR3 comprises 15 residues. The germline V gene has CDR1 MNHEY and CDR2 SVGAGI. The V gene end was trimmed by 6 bases and the J gene end by 0 bases; junction bases not matched to a gene: 5. Authors' methods: Amplification of reference gene primers provided the estimated nucleated cell counts. Repertoires were generated with immunoSEQ multiplex PCR, while TCRdb's copy carries only in-frame clones and drops some. The V and J calls and clone size are taken from that table; D and trimming were inferred from the DNA. The table records about 280,000 clones, over 75% of them present only once. This sample was taken from a study of blood T cell repertoires in COVID-19. About the study: Whether acute or convalescent, the COVID-19 samples came from the United States, Italy and Spain. PBMCs, B-cell-depleted T cells, or T cells were the source of the cDNA or gDNA that made up the material.

The genes are TRBV6-5 and TRBJ2-3, with 8 bases identical to TRBD2. The TCR was taken from a man aged 50 to 60 with active or convalescent COVID-19. Material for sequencing was peripheral blood. The CDR3 DNA follows: TGTGCCAGCAGCGCCGGACTAGCCAGCACAGATACGCAGTATTTT. As protein: CASSAGLASTDTQYF.